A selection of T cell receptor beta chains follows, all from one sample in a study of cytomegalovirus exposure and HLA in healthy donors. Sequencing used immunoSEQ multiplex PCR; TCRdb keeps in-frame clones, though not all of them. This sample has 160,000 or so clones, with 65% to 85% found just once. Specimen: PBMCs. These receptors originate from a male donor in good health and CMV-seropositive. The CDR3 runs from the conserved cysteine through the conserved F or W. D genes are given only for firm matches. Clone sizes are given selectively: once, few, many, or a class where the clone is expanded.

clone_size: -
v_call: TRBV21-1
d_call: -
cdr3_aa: CASTGLGVGDTQYF

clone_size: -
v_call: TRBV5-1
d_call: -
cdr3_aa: CASSLIAENEQFF

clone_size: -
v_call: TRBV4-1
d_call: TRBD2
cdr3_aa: CASSQPTGTSGSYEQYF

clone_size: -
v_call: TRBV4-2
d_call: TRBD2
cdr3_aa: CASSQPSGTYTGELFF

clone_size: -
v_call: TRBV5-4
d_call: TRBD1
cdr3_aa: CASSLPGTGVYGYTF

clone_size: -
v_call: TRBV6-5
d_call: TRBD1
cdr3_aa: CASEDRGHEQYF

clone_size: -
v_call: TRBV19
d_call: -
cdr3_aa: CASSIGLGASSYNEQFF

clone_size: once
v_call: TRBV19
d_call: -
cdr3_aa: CASSIGSPSGEQYF

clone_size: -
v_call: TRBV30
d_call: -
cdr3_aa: CAWSYRTGNSNQPQHF

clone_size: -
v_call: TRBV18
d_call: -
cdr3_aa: CASSPPEGIDTQYF

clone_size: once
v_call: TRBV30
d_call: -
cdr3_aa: CAWASGSGNTIYF

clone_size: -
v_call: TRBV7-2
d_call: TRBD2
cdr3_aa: CASSFPGLDNEQFF

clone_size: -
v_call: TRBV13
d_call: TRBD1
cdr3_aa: CASSRGGQGAADTQYF

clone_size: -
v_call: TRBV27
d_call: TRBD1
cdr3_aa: CASSFDRASTDTQYF

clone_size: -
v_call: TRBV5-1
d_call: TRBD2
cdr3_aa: CASSRTSGVDEQFF

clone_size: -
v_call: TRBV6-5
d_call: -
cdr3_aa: CASSGGQPGANVLTF

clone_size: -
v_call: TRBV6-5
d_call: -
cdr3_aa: CASRRGEETQYF

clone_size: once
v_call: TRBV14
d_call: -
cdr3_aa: CASSQGIGRAYEQYF

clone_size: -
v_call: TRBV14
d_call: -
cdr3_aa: CASSRRLLNEQFF

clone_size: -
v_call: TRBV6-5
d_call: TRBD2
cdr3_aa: CASSYSFTSGRVAQYF

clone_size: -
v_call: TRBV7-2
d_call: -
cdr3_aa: CASSSTRGTGQFF

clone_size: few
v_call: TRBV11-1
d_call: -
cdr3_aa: CASSSWASTDTQYF

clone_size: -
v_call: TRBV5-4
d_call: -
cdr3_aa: CASSLTGSTDTQYF

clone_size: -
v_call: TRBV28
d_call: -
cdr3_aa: CASSYNEQYF

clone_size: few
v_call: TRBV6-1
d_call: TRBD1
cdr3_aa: CASSLQGNEQFF

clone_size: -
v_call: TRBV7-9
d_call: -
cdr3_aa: CASSLEFASGTDTQYF

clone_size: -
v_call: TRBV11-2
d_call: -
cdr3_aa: CASSRRRTDTQYF

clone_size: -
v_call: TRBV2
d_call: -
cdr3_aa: CASSELGQHNSPLHF

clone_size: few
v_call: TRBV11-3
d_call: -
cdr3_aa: CASSLGRDEQYF

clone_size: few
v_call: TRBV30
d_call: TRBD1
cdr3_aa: CAWSARDRVLWGYTF

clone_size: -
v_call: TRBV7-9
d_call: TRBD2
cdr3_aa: CASSLKVASGTQETQYF

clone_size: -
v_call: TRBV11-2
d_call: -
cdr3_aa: CASSLARGQQETQYF

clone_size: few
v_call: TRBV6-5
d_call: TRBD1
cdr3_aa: CASSYSTGGVSTF

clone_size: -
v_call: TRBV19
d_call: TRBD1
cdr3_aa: CASSIDRGRNEQYF

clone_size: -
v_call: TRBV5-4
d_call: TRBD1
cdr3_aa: CASSLTGDGGYTF

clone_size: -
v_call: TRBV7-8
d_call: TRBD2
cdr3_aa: CASSLRLAGAAFNEQFF

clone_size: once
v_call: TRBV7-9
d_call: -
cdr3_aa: CASSLGGITDTQYF

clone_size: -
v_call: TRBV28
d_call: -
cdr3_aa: CASSDSYYGYTF

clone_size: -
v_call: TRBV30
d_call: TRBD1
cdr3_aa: CAWAGTGTDTQYF

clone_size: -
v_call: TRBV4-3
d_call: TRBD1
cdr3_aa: CASSQETTGVNSPLHF

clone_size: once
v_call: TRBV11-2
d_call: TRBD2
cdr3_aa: CASSATLTRELYEQYF

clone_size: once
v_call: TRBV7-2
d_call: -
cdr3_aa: CASSLETATEAFF

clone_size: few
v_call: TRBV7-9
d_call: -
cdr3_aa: CASSVQGRNTEAFF

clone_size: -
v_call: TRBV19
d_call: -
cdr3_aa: CASSLRAAYREKLFF

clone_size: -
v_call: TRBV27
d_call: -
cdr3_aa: CASSPRGGFSADTQYF

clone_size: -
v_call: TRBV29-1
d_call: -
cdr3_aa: CSVVGQETQYF

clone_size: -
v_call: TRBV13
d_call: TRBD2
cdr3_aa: CASSPSGGSTDTQYF

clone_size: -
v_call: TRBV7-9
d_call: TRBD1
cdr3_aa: CASSPWGQTGTGLGSPLHF

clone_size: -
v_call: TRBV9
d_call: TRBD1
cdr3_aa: CASSNNRDRDEYGYTF

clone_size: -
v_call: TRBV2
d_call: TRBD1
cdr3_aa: CASTAGTGVYEQYF

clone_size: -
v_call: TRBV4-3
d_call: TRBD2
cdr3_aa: CASSQRAGLVTSGSTDTQYF